Listed below are T cell receptor beta chains from one sample, sequenced in a study of identical twins. MiXCR, run by TCRdb on the 5' RACE reads, gives a single entry per CDR3 protein. The sample lists about 470,000 distinct CDR3 sequences, approximately 24% occurring once. This sample was shared with a second study, whose subject was T cells expressing NK-cell markers.

The source material was CD4+ T cells sorted from blood. Every receptor here comes from a woman younger than 30 in good health. Both conserved end residues are part of each CDR3. A D gene is named only where the DNA matches it firmly. Not every row has a clone size; where given, it reads once, few, many or a size class.

V gene	clone size	J gene	D gene	CDR3 DNA	CDR3 protein
TRBV6-5	few	TRBJ2-7	.	TGTGCCAGCAGTTACTCTCGGGGTTCGGTCTACGAGCAGTACTTC	CASSYSRGSVYEQYF
TRBV12-3/TRBV12-4	few	TRBJ2-5	TRBD2	TGTGCCAGCAGCACTCTGCGGACTAGCGGGAGTACGACCCAGTACTTC	CASSTLRTSGSTTQYF
TRBV5-1	many	TRBJ1-6	.	TGCGCCAGCAGCTTGGAGAATTCACCCCTCCACTTT	CASSLENSPLHF
TRBV10-3	.	TRBJ2-3	.	TGTGCCATCAGTGAGTTGGACTTAGGCACAGATACGCAGTATTTT	CAISELDLGTDTQYF
TRBV11-3	.	TRBJ2-1	.	TGTGCCAGCAGCTTAGAAAGGGACGGGTGGCAGTTCTTC	CASSLERDGWQFF
TRBV4-3	.	TRBJ1-2	TRBD1	TGCGCCAGCAGCCAAGATCTAGGGACAGGGTACGGCTACACCTTC	CASSQDLGTGYGYTF
TRBV19	.	TRBJ2-7	TRBD2	TGTGCCAGTAGTCTGCTTAGCGGGGGTACCTACGAGCAGTACTTC	CASSLLSGGTYEQYF
TRBV12-3/TRBV12-4	many	TRBJ1-6	.	TGTGCCAGCAGTTTTTACGGACAGAAGAATTCACCCCTCCACTTT	CASSFYGQKNSPLHF
TRBV2	few	TRBJ1-5	TRBD1	TGTGCCACAAGACAGGGTTCTAGCAATCAGCCCCAGCATTTT	CATRQGSSNQPQHF
TRBV6-1	.	TRBJ2-3	.	TGTGCCAGCAGTGCGACCACAGGTTACGATACGCAGTATTTT	CASSATTGYDTQYF
TRBV7-2	.	TRBJ1-1	.	TGTGCCAGCAGCCGCAGTAATCGAAACACTGAAGCTTTCTTT	CASSRSNRNTEAFF
TRBV7-2	.	TRBJ2-1	TRBD1	TGTGCCAGCAGAAAGAATAGCGGACAGGGCCTCGATGAGCAGTTCTTC	CASRKNSGQGLDEQFF
TRBV11-2	.	TRBJ2-7	.	TGTGCCAGCAGCTTAGATAGAACGGAGCAGTACTTC	CASSLDRTEQYF
TRBV15	.	TRBJ2-1	TRBD2	TGTGCCACCAGCGGATTAGCGGGAGGTGGGTACAATGAGCAGTTCTTC	CATSGLAGGGYNEQFF
TRBV5-1	few	TRBJ2-7	TRBD2	TGCGCCAGCAGCTTGGCCAGGGACATAACTAGCGGGCCCTCCTTC	CASSLARDITSGPSF
TRBV28	.	TRBJ2-1	TRBD1	TGTGCCACTGGACAGGGGGCCTACAATGAGCAGTTCTTC	CATGQGAYNEQFF
TRBV10-1	.	TRBJ2-1	.	TGCGCCAGCAGTGTTGGGCGCGCTAGTCCGAATGAGCAGTTCTTC	CASSVGRASPNEQFF
TRBV20-1	few	TRBJ2-1	.	TGCAGTGCTAGGAGGCGGAGCTCCTACAATGAGCAGTTCTTC	CSARRRSSYNEQFF
TRBV12-3/TRBV12-4	.	TRBJ1-2	.	TGTGCCAGCAGCCCCGAGTGGGGTTTTGAATATGGCTACACCTTC	CASSPEWGFEYGYTF
TRBV7-9	.	TRBJ2-3	TRBD2	TGTGCCGGGACTAGCGGGAGAAGGGATACGCAGTATTTT	CAGTSGRRDTQYF
TRBV12-3/TRBV12-4	.	TRBJ2-7	.	TGTGCCAGCAGTTCCGGGGCCGCCTACGAGCAGTACTTC	CASSSGAAYEQYF
TRBV20-1	few	TRBJ1-3	.	TGCAGTGCCTCCGGGACCGAGGGTGGAAACACCATATATTTT	CSASGTEGGNTIYF
TRBV5-1	.	TRBJ2-3	TRBD2	TGCGCCAGCAGCCCGGTACTAGCGGGGGGACCCACAGATACGCAGTATTTT	CASSPVLAGGPTDTQYF
TRBV5-1	.	TRBJ1-3	.	TGCGCCAGCAGCCTGAATACAGGGAACTCTGGAAACACCATATATTTT	CASSLNTGNSGNTIYF
TRBV29-1	few	TRBJ2-5	.	TGCAGCGTCCATAAGGCCCAAGAGACCCAGTACTTC	CSVHKAQETQYF
TRBV28	.	TRBJ2-1	.	TGTGCCAGCACCGCACGGAGGGGTTCCTACAATGAGCAGTTCTTC	CASTARRGSYNEQFF
TRBV3-1	.	TRBJ2-4	.	TGTGCCAGCAGCCAAGAGCCAGCCAAAAACATTCAGTACTTC	CASSQEPAKNIQYF
TRBV4-3	.	TRBJ1-2	TRBD1	TGCGCCAGCAGCCAAGAGAACAGGGGTGGCTACACCTTC	CASSQENRGGYTF
TRBV7-2	.	TRBJ2-7	.	TGTGCCAGCAGCTTAGTTTCCCAGGGTAACTACGAGCAGTACTTC	CASSLVSQGNYEQYF
TRBV20-1	.	TRBJ2-1	.	TGCAGTGCCGATCGGGGGCCCCTCAATGGAGAGCAGTTCTTC	CSADRGPLNGEQFF
TRBV20-1	few	TRBJ2-3	.	TGCAGTGCCGCCGACGGCCGCACAGATACGCAGTATTTT	CSAADGRTDTQYF
TRBV4-2	.	TRBJ1-1	TRBD1	TGTGCCAGCAGCCAACTCGGACAGGGGAACACTGAAGCTTTCTTT	CASSQLGQGNTEAFF
TRBV10-3	.	TRBJ2-1	.	TGTGCCATCAGACCCGACTCGTCCAATGAGCAGTTCTTC	CAIRPDSSNEQFF
TRBV14	.	TRBJ2-3	.	TGTGCCAGCAGCCGAACTAGGTACACGCAGTATTTT	CASSRTRYTQYF
TRBV10-3	many	TRBJ2-3	.	TGTGCCATCAGGGCAATCCACAGGTACACAGATACGCAGTATTTT	CAIRAIHRYTDTQYF
TRBV7-8	.	TRBJ2-7	TRBD1	TGTGCCAGCACCAAAGGAGGACAGGCCTACGAGCAGTACTTC	CASTKGGQAYEQYF
TRBV12-3/TRBV12-4	few	TRBJ2-3	.	TGTGCCAGCCTCCGCGGTCCTAGCACAGATACGCAGTATTTT	CASLRGPSTDTQYF
TRBV20-1	.	TRBJ1-2	.	TGCAGTGCTATCGGGGGAGAAGGCGGCTACACCTTC	CSAIGGEGGYTF
TRBV20-1	few	TRBJ2-7	.	TGCAGTGCTAGCCGGGGCTACACCTACGAGCAGTACTTC	CSASRGYTYEQYF
TRBV4-2	few	TRBJ2-1	.	TGTGCCAGCAGCCAAGAAAATCAGGGACGTGAGCAGTTCTTC	CASSQENQGREQFF
TRBV7-9	few	TRBJ2-1	.	TGTGCCAGCAGCCCACGACTAGATCAGTACAATGAGCAGTTCTTC	CASSPRLDQYNEQFF
TRBV5-1	few	TRBJ2-5	.	TGCGCCAGCAGCTTTCAGGACCCACGCACGAGAGAGACCCAGTACTTC	CASSFQDPRTRETQYF
TRBV4-3	.	TRBJ2-1	.	TGCGCCAGCAGCCAAGAGACGCGGCCCTCCTACAATGAGCAGTTCTTC	CASSQETRPSYNEQFF
TRBV27	few	TRBJ1-2	.	TGTGCCAGCAGTTTATCGGGAGTCGGTGGCTACACCTTC	CASSLSGVGGYTF
TRBV2	few	TRBJ2-3	.	TGTGCCAGCAGACGGAATACCGGGGCAGATACGCAGTATTTT	CASRRNTGADTQYF
TRBV7-9	.	TRBJ2-7	TRBD2	TGTGCCAGCAGCCAAGGGACTAGCGGAGCCATCTCCTACGAGCAGTACTTC	CASSQGTSGAISYEQYF
TRBV10-3	.	TRBJ2-7	TRBD2	TGTGCCATCAGGGGACTAGCGGGGGGTTCCTACGAGCAGTACTTC	CAIRGLAGGSYEQYF
TRBV9	.	TRBJ2-7	TRBD1	TGTGCCAGCAGCGAAACCCCCGGACAGGTGGAAGAGCAGTACTTC	CASSETPGQVEEQYF
TRBV5-6	few	TRBJ1-2	.	TGTGCCAGCAGCTTGCGGGAAAGTGGCTACACCTTC	CASSLRESGYTF
TRBV20-1	.	TRBJ2-7	TRBD2	TGCAGTGTCCTACCCCAACGGGGGGATTACGAGCAGTACTTC	CSVLPQRGDYEQYF
TRBV7-2	few	TRBJ2-1	TRBD2	TGTGCCAGCAGCTTAGATAGCGGGTACTACAATGAGCAGTTCTTC	CASSLDSGYYNEQFF
TRBV20-1	few	TRBJ1-1	.	TGCAGTGCCGAGCGCCACAGGGAAGCTTTCTTT	CSAERHREAFF